Sequencing of this TCR beta chain was carried out in a study of blood T cell repertoires in COVID-19. Produced via immunoSEQ multiplex PCR; TCRdb's table is partial and in-frame only. The sample consists of approximately 150,000 clones, around 84% of them appearing once. V shed 2 bases and J 5 bases; nucleotides not matched to a gene: 8. The germline V gene encodes CDR1 SGHRS and CDR2 YFSETQ. CDR3 length: 15 amino acids. The TCR comes from a man aged 40-49 years who had recovered from COVID-19. The V gene is TRBV5-1, the J gene TRBJ2-7; 9 bases match TRBD1. Sequenced material: PBMCs or T cells enriched from blood (not recorded which). This chain's CDR3 is CASSLARDRADEQYF. CDR3 DNA sequence: TGCGCCAGCAGCTTAGCCCGGGACAGGGCCGACGAGCAGTACTTC.